This T cell receptor beta chain was observed in a study of blood T cells in healthy people across ages (dated by TCRdb to about 2015). Turning to the overall study: In model experiments, template switching captured about one uniquely barcoded TCR beta cDNA molecule for every two T cells. Using deep sequencing normalized with unique cDNA molecular identifiers, the study measured how TCR beta repertoire diversity changes with age. Four age groups were formed from the donors: young (average about 16 years), middle-aged (approximately 40), aged (roughly 58) and long-lived (roughly 81). Donors of different ages were randomly distributed across sequencing lanes to avoid experimental bias. Two additional independent replicas of 1 million unique cDNA reads from the same blood draw were analyzed for two donors (one aged 18 to 30 and one aged 80 or older). Beyond this particular receptor, the publication reports: Observed TCR beta diversity per million T cells fell roughly linearly with age, and a significant reduction was already apparent by age around 44. Total diversity estimates from one million sequenced T cells were considered lower bounds and underestimates. Because profiling used bulk unsorted PBMCs, naive and antigen-experienced compartments could not be compared conclusively. Compared with the aged group, the long-lived group had more naive CD4+ T cells, fewer expanded clones and increased TCR diversity, suggesting age selection. The CMV infection status of donors was not known, potentially confounding age-related changes in expanded clonotypes. The percentage of naive T cells measured by flow cytometry correlated strongly with observed TCR beta diversity.

The germline V gene (reference sequence) supplies CDR1 PRHDT and CDR2 FYEKMQ. Counted from cysteine to phenylalanine, this CDR3 has 12 amino acids. Left in the record is the CDR3 DNA by itself, 36 bases read in frame from the first base. Trimming takes 5 bases from V and 4 bases from J, and the germline ends sit 8 bases apart. Library prep was done by 5' RACE. The data were produced on an Illumina HiSeq 2500. A second PCR of about 6 to 11 cycles was performed with a sample-barcoded 5' primer and a J-beta primer mix. A template-switch 5' adaptor carrying 12 random nucleotides introduced a unique molecular identifier onto each TCR beta cDNA molecule. Each sample yielded at least 2.5 million CDR3-containing paired-end reads. All of the RNA was converted into first-strand cDNA using the Mint cDNA synthesis kit, with a TRBC-specific oligonucleotide serving as the primer. Following uracil-DNA glycosylase treatment, all cDNA underwent a first 18-cycle PCR with the universal primers M1SS and BC2_uni_R. As for the original processing: Normalization of each sample was performed by random selection of 1 million high-quality reads, each carrying a distinct molecular identifier. Reads with shared molecular identifiers were discarded instead of being binned into consensus sequences. MiTCR, with a Q25 quality threshold and the strictest error-elimination algorithm, was used for CDR3 identification, clonotype clustering and error correction. A nonparametric unseen species model with Euler transformation was used to estimate lower-bound total TCR beta diversity. TCRdb reworked the public reads: Q25 trimming with fastp, MiXCR clone assembly, productive beta chains retained. A single entry per CDR3 protein holds the most common genes and DNA from its merged rows. These V and J calls rely on TCRdb rather than the paper's analysis. The sample data list about 1.7 million distinct CDR3 sequences, and 28% of these were observed just once. In total, the top ten clones hold 6.5% to 8.5% of the sample.

Systemically healthy Caucasian individuals from Russia, 35 to 50 in total and aged about 6 to 90 years, were included as donors. Roughly 10 milliliters of peripheral blood were drawn from each donor into EDTA-treated Vacutainer tubes. Ficoll-Paque density-gradient centrifugation was used to isolate PBMCs, with at least 6 million per sample. Trizol reagent was used to extract total RNA from the PBMCs, yielding at least 5.5 micrograms per sample. For every donor, flow cytometry on a PBMC aliquot measured the percentage of naive CD45RAhigh/CD27high T cells. Comments on this clonotype: Its antigen is unknown. Within one base of it there is no much larger clone, and no base qualities were kept.

In this chain, TRBV13 is recombined with TRBJ1-2; too little of a D gene remains to name it. The sequenced material came from blood. The source of this sequence is a woman in her 30s in good health. The encoded CDR3 is CASSDRPYGYTF. The bases are TGTGCCAGCAGCGACCGGCCCTATGGCTACACCTTC. Extended through the reference TRBV13 and TRBJ1-2 proteins, this CDR3 yields the full variable domain: AAGVIQSPRHLIKEKRETATLKCYPIPRHDTVYWYQQGPGQDPQFLISFYEKMQSDKGSIPDRFSAQQFSDYHSELNMSSLELGDSALYFCASSDRPYGYTFGSGTRLTVV.